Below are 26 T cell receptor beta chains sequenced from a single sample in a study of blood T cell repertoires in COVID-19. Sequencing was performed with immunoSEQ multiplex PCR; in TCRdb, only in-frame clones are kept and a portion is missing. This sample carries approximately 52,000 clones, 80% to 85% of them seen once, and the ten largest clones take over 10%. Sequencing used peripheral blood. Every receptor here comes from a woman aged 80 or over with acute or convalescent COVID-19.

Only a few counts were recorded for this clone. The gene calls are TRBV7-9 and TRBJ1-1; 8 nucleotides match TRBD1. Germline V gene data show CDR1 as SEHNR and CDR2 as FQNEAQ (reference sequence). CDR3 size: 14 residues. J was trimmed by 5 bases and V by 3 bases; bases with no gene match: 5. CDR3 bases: TGTGCCAGCAGCTTTGGACAGGGAAGGACTGAAGCTTTCTTT. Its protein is CASSFGQGRTEAFF.

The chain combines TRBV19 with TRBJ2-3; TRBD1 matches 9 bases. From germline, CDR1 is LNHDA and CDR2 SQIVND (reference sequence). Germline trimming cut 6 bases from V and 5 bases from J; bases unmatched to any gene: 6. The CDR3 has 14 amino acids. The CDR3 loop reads CASSDRGAGDTQYF. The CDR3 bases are TGTGCCAGTAGCGACAGGGGGGCGGGAGATACGCAGTATTTT.

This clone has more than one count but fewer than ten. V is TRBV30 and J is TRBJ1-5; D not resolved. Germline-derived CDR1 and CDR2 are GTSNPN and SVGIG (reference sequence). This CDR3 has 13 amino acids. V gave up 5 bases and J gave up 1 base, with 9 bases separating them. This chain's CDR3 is CAWGRGSNQPQHF. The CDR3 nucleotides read TGTGCCTGGGGTCGAGGGAGCAATCAGCCCCAGCATTTT.

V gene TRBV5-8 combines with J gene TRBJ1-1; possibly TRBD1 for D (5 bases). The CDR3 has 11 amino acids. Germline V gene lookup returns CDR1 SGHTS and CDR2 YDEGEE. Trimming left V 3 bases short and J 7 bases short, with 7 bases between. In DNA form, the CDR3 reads TGTGCCAGCAGCTCGGGGGGTGAAGCTTTCTTT. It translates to CASSSGGEAFF.

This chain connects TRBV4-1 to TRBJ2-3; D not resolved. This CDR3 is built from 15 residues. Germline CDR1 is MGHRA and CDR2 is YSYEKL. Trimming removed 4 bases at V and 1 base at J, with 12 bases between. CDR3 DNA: TGCGCCAGCAGCCGGGCCGAAGGTCGCACAGATACGCAGTATTTT. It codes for CASSRAEGRTDTQYF.

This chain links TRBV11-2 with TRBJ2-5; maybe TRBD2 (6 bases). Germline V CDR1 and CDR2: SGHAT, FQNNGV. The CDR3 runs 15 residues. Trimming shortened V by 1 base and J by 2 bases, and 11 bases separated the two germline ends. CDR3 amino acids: CASSLVGGWQETQYF. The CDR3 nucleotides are TGTGCCAGCAGCTTAGTCGGGGGTTGGCAAGAGACCCAGTACTTC.

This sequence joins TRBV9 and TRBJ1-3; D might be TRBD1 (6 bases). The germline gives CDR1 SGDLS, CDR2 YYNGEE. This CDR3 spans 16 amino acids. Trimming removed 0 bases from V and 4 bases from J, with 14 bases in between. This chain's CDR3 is CASSVGSGRGGNTIYF. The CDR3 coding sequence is TGTGCCAGCAGCGTAGGATCGGGCAGGGGAGGAAACACCATATATTTT. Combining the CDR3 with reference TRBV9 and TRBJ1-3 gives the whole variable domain DSGVTQTPKHLITATGQRVTLRCSPRSGDLSVYWYQQSLDQGLQFLIQYYNGEERAKGNILERFSAQQFPDLHSELNLSSLELGDSALYFCASSVGSGRGGNTIYFGEGSWLTVV.

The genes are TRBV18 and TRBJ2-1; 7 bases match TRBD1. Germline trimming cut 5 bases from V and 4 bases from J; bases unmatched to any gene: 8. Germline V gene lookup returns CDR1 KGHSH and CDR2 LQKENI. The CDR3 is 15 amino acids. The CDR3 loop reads CASSGQSGGYNEQFF. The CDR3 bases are TGTGCCAGCTCAGGACAGTCAGGGGGTTACAATGAGCAGTTCTTC. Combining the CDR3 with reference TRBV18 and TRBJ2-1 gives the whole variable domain NAGVMQNPRHLVRRRGQEARLRCSPMKGHSHVYWYRQLPEEGLKFMVYLQKENIIDESGMPKERFSAEFPKEGPSILRIQQVVRGDSAAYFCASSGQSGGYNEQFFGPGTRLTVL.

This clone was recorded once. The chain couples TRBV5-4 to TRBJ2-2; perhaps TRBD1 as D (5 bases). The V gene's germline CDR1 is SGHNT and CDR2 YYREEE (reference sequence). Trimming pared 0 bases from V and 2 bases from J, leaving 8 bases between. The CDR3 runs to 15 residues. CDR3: CASSLVGHNTGELFF. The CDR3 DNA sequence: TGTGCCAGCAGCTTGGTAGGACATAACACCGGGGAGCTGTTTTTT.

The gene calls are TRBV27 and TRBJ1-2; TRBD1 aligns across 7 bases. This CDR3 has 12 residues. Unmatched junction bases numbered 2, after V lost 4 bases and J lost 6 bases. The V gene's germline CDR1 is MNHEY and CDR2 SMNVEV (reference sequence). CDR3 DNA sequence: TGTGCCAGCAGTTCCACAGGGGATGGCTACACCTTC. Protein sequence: CASSSTGDGYTF.

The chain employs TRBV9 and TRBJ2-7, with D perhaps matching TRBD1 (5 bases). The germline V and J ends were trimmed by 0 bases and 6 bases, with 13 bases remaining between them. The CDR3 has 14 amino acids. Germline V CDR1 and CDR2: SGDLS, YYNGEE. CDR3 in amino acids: CASSVALRQTEQYF. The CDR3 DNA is TGTGCCAGCAGCGTAGCTCTTAGACAGACCGAGCAGTACTTC. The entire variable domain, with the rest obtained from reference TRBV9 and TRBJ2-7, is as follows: DSGVTQTPKHLITATGQRVTLRCSPRSGDLSVYWYQQSLDQGLQFLIQYYNGEERAKGNILERFSAQQFPDLHSELNLSSLELGDSALYFCASSVALRQTEQYFGPGTRLTVT.

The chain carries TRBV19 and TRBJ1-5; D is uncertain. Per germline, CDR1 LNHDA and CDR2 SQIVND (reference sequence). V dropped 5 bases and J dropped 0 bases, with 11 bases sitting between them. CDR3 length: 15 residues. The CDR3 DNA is TGTGCCAGTAGTCCACACACGGGTAGCAATCAGCCCCAGCATTTT. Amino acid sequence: CASSPHTGSNQPQHF.

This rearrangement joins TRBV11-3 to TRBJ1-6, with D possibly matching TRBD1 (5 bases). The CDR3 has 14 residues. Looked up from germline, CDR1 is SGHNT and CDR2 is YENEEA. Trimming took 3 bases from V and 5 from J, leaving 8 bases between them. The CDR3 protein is CASSLEGHNSPLHF. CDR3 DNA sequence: TGTGCCAGCAGCTTGGAGGGACATAATTCACCCCTCCACTTT.

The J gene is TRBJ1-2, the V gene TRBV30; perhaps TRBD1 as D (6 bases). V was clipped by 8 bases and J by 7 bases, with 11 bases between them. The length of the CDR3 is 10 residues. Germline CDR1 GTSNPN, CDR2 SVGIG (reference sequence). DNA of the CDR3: TGTGCCGTACAGGGAGTTGGCTACACCTTC. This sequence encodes CAVQGVGYTF.

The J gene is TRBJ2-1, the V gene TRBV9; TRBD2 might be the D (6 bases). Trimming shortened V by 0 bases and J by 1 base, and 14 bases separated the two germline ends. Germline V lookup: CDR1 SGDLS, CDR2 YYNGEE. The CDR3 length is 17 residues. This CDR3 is CASSVASGTLSYNEQFF. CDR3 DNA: TGTGCCAGCAGCGTAGCTTCCGGGACTTTGTCCTACAATGAGCAGTTCTTC.

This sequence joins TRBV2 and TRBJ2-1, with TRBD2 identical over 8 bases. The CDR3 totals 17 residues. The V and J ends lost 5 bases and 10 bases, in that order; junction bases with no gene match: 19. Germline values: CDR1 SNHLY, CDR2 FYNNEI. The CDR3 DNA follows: TGTGCCAGCAGTCCCCCCCACTACGGGGGGGTCATCGGGGAGCAGTTCTTC. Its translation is CASSPPHYGGVIGEQFF.

The CDR3 protein is CASSLRGGSEAFF. The CDR3 DNA sequence: TGTGCCAGCAGCCTGCGGGGAGGGAGTGAAGCTTTCTTT. The rearrangement joins TRBV3-1 (or the pseudogene TRBV3-2) to TRBJ1-1; D ambiguous. The ends were cut back, 4 bases at V and 7 bases at J, with 13 bases in the middle. The CDR3 is 13 residues long. The germline V gene has CDR1 LGHDT and CDR2 YNNKEL (reference sequence).

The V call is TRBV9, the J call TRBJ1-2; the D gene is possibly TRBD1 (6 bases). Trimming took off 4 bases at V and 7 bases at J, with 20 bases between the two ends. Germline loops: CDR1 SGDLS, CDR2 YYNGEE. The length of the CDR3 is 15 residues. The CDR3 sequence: CASSPKQGGNSGYTF. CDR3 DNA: TGTGCCAGCAGCCCAAAACAGGGAGGGAATTCTGGCTACACCTTC.

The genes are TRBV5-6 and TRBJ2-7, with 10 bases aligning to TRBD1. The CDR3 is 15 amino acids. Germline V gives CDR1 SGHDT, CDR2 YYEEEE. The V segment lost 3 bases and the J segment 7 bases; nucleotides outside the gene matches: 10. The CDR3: CASSSGQGIFREQYF. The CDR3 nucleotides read TGTGCCAGCAGCTCGGGACAGGGGATCTTCCGAGAGCAGTACTTC.

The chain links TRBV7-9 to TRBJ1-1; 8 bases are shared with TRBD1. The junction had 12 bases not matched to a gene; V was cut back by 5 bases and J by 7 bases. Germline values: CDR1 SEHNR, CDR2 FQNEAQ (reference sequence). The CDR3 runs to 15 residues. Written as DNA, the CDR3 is TGTGCCAGCAGCGCGGTAGGACAGGGAGGGAATGAAGCTTTCTTT. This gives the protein CASSAVGQGGNEAFF.

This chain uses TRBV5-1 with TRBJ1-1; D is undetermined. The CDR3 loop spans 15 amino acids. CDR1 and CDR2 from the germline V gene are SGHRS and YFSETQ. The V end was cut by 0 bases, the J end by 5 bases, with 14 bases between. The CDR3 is CASSLGDSTGTEAFF. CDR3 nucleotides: TGCGCCAGCAGCTTGGGCGATAGTACGGGGACTGAAGCTTTCTTT.

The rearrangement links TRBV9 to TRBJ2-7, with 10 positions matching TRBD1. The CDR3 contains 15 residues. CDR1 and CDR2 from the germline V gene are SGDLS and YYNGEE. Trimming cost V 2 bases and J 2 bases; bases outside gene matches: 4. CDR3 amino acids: CASSVTGQGAYEQYF. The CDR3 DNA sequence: TGTGCCAGCAGCGTCACAGGACAGGGGGCCTACGAGCAGTACTTC.

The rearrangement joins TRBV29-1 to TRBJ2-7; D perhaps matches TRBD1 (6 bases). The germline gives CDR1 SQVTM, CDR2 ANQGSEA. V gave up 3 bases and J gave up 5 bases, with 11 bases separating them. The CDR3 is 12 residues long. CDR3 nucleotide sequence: TGCAGCGTTGATTTGGGGGCTAACGAGCAGTACTTC. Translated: CSVDLGANEQYF.

DNA of the CDR3: TGTGCCAGCAGTGATACTAGCGGGGGCAACAATGAGCAGTTCTTC. The encoded protein is CASSDTSGGNNEQFF. J is TRBJ2-1 and V is TRBV6-1; 11 positions agree with TRBD2. The CDR3 totals 15 residues. Germline CDR1 reads MNHNS; CDR2 reads SASEGT. V was pared by 3 bases and J by 5 bases, with 3 bases of the junction left unmatched.

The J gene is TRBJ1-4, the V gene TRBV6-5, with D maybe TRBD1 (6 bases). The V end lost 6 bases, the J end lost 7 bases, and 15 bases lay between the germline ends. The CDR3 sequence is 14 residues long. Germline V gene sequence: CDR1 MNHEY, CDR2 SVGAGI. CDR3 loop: CASRAGGGGEKLFF. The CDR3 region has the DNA TGTGCCAGCAGAGCCGGCGGGGGCGGTGAAAAACTGTTTTTT.

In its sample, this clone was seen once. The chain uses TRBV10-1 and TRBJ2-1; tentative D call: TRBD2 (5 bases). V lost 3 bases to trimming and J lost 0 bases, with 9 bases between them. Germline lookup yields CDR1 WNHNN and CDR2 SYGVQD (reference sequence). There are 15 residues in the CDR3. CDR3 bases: TGCGCCAGCAGTGAAGGACTGTACTCCTACAATGAGCAGTTCTTC. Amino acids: CASSEGLYSYNEQFF.